This T cell receptor beta chain was observed in a study of cytomegalovirus exposure and HLA in healthy donors. Overall study: A preliminary data release comprised roughly 80 million unique TCRs obtained from HLA-typed donors. Genotyping showed roughly 86% of roughly 400 donors falling in the Caucasian-associated ancestry cluster.

The V and J ends lost 5 bases and 4 bases, in that order; junction bases with no gene match: 7. Germline lookup yields CDR1 LNHDA and CDR2 SQIVND (reference sequence). The CDR3 has 14 amino acids. As concerns this clone: The antigen is not known.

The PCR employed 60 Vbeta primers together with 13 Jbeta primers. Data came from immunoSEQ multiplex PCR; TCRdb stores just in-frame clones and leaves some out. Altogether about 150,000 clones are present, around four fifths being singletons, with the ten largest covering about 1.6%. Study-level results: The productive fraction for most TCR beta V segments was about 87% or about 30% in an earlier analysis.

The chain joins TRBV19 to TRBJ1-1, with TRBD1 matching 7 bases. Material for sequencing was PBMCs. This TCR was sampled from a man aged 40-49 years in good health and CMV-seronegative. The CDR3 protein is CASSPNRGGTEAFF. CDR3 in DNA: TGTGCCAGTAGTCCCAACAGGGGTGGCACTGAAGCTTTCTTT.